Below, 21 T cell receptor beta chains from the same sample are listed, as sequenced in a study of blood T cell repertoires in COVID-19. TCRdb keeps only in-frame clones here, not all; method: immunoSEQ multiplex PCR. The data contain over 100,000 clones, approximately 90% of them singletons. The sequenced sample was peripheral blood. The origin of the receptors is a man aged 60 to 75 with COVID-19, enrolled during active disease.

A remark on this clone: The same CDR3 can be traced to other DNA sequences in this sample. V and J are TRBV11-2 and TRBJ2-7; 7 nucleotides agree with TRBD2. After removal of 3 bases from V and 1 base from J, the junction contained 0 bases not matched to a gene. CDR1 and CDR2 from the germline V gene are SGHAT and FQNNGV. The CDR3 has 13 residues. The chain's CDR3 is CASSLGGSYEQYF. The CDR3 DNA reads TGTGCCAGCAGCTTGGGGGGGTCCTACGAGCAGTACTTC.

On this clone: This sample includes further DNA sequences coding for the same CDR3. The rearrangement uses TRBV7-3 and TRBJ2-5; a weak D match, TRBD1 (6 bases). Looked up from germline, CDR1 is SGHTA and CDR2 is FQGTGA. Trimming shortened V by 2 bases and J by 4 bases, and 8 bases separated the two germline ends. The CDR3 has 13 residues. The CDR3 reads CASSLGRGETQYF. Here the CDR3 DNA reads TGTGCCAGCAGCTTAGGCAGGGGAGAGACCCAGTACTTC.

The chain recombines TRBV12-3 or TRBV12-4 with TRBJ1-2; 7 nucleotides agree with TRBD1. The V and J ends lost 6 bases and 5 bases, in that order; junction bases with no gene match: 3. This CDR3 comprises 12 residues. CDR3 protein: CASRGTAYGYTF. CDR3 DNA: TGTGCCAGCAGGGGGACAGCTTATGGCTACACCTTC.

This clone was recorded only once. This chain links TRBV6-6 with TRBJ1-2; TRBD1 is a possible D gene (5 bases). V lost 5 bases, J lost 5 bases, and 12 bases lay in between. In germline, CDR1 is MNHNY, CDR2 SVGAGI (reference sequence). This CDR3 comprises 13 residues. The CDR3 DNA is TGTGCCAGCAGTCCGACAGCAGGATATGGCTACACCTTC. Translated: CASSPTAGYGYTF.

The chain has TRBV5-1 and TRBJ2-7; no reliable D call. The V gene's germline CDR1 is SGHRS and CDR2 YFSETQ. V was shortened by 4 bases and J by 1 base, with 12 bases between the two germline ends. The CDR3 sequence is 14 residues long. CDR3 DNA sequence: TGCGCCAGCAGCCCGTCGGTTTTGTCCTACGAGCAGTACTTC. It translates to CASSPSVLSYEQYF.

This sequence joins TRBV6-4 and TRBJ1-4; 7 bases agree with TRBD1. V dropped 9 bases and J dropped 8; count of bases not matched to a gene: 9. Germline values: CDR1 MRHNA, CDR2 SNTAGT. The CDR3 extends over 13 amino acids. The CDR3 is CARIARGHEKLFF. The DNA of the CDR3 is TGTGCCAGGATAGCGAGGGGGCACGAAAAACTGTTTTTT.

This chain connects TRBV5-5 to TRBJ1-2; 8 positions match TRBD1. This CDR3 spans 17 amino acids. The trim removed 0 bases at V and 2 bases at J, leaving 9 bases unmatched. The germline V gene encodes CDR1 SGHKS and CDR2 YYEKEE (reference sequence). Here the CDR3 reads CASSLGAGDRRNYGYTF. CDR3 sequence (DNA): TGTGCCAGCAGCTTGGGAGCAGGGGACAGGAGAAACTATGGCTACACCTTC.

This chain connects TRBV11-1 to TRBJ1-1, with 7 bases aligning to TRBD1. Germline V gives CDR1 SGHAT, CDR2 FQDESV (reference sequence). With 4 bases clipped from V and 2 bases from J, the junction kept 10 bases outside the gene matches. The CDR3 totals 16 residues. In DNA, the CDR3 is TGTGCCAGCAGCTCCCCGGGAGGGGGCTATAACACTGAAGCTTTCTTT. Its protein is CASSSPGGGYNTEAFF. The full variable domain, rest sourced from reference TRBV11-1 and TRBJ1-1, is EAEVAQSPRYKITEKSQAVAFWCDPISGHATLYWYRQILGQGPELLVQFQDESVVDDSQLPKDRFSAERLKGVDSTLKIQPAELGDSAMYLCASSSPGGGYNTEAFFGQGTRLTVV.

The genes are TRBV7-8 and TRBJ1-1; 7 bases align to TRBD1. The germline V gene encodes CDR1 SGHVS and CDR2 FQNEAQ. The CDR3 has 16 amino acids. The V segment lost 4 bases and the J segment 7 bases; nucleotides outside the gene matches: 15. CDR3 in amino acids: CASSSLIGTVSNEAFF. The CDR3 nucleotides read TGTGCCAGCAGCTCTTTAATCGGGACAGTGAGTAATGAAGCTTTCTTT. The full variable domain, its missing parts supplied by reference TRBV7-8 and TRBJ1-1, is GAGVSQSPRYKVAKRGQDVALRCDPISGHVSLFWYQQALGQGPEFLTYFQNEAQLDKSGLPSDRFFAERPEGSVSTLKIQRTQQEDSAVYLCASSSLIGTVSNEAFFGQGTRLTVV.

CDR3 sequence: CASSSLAGVQETQYF. CDR3 in DNA: TGTGCCAGCAGTTCACTAGCGGGGGTCCAAGAGACCCAGTACTTC. The chain combines TRBV27 with TRBJ2-5, with 11 nucleotides matching TRBD2. The germline V gene encodes CDR1 MNHEY and CDR2 SMNVEV (reference sequence). The CDR3 totals 15 residues. Germline trimming cut 4 bases from V and 1 base from J; bases unmatched to any gene: 2.

The J gene is TRBJ2-2, the V gene TRBV5-1, with 10 bases identical to TRBD2. Trimming cost V 5 bases and J 3 bases; bases outside gene matches: 4. The CDR3 covers 15 residues. CDR1 SGHRS and CDR2 YFSETQ come from the germline V gene. CDR3 in DNA: TGCGCCAGCAGTTCTAGCGGGGGAGACACCGGGGAGCTGTTTTTT. It encodes CASSSSGGDTGELFF.

The genes are TRBV6-5 and TRBJ1-6; 8 positions match TRBD1. V trimming: 8 bases; J trimming: 7 bases; junction bases outside the gene matches: 7. Germline CDR1 reads MNHEY; CDR2 reads SVGAGI. This CDR3 has 14 amino acids. The CDR3 here is CASQNRGENSPLHF. As DNA, the CDR3 is TGTGCCAGCCAAAACAGGGGGGAGAATTCACCCCTCCACTTT.

The J gene is TRBJ1-2, the V gene TRBV6-6, with TRBD1 matching 11 bases. Trimming at V came to 7 bases and at J to 4 bases, leaving 11 bases not matched to a gene. Germline V gene sequence: CDR1 MNHNY, CDR2 SVGAGI (reference sequence). The CDR3 consists of 16 residues. Here the CDR3 DNA reads TGTGCCAGCACCGGACAGGGGGCGGCAAATAGCTATGGCTACACCTTC. Amino acids: CASTGQGAANSYGYTF.

This sequence joins TRBV19 and TRBJ2-3, with D possibly being TRBD2 (6 bases). The V gene's germline CDR1 is LNHDA and CDR2 SQIVND (reference sequence). V was clipped by 6 bases and J by 8 bases, with 15 bases between them. The CDR3 is 13 residues long. CDR3 DNA sequence: TGTGCCAGTAGAGGCGGGGTCGGAGGTACGCAGTATTTT. Amino acids: CASRGGVGGTQYF.

This clone was counted only a few times. The chain combines TRBV27 with TRBJ1-2; D not certain. Trimming removed 2 bases from V and 7 bases from J, with 11 bases in between. The CDR3 extends over 13 amino acids. Looked up from germline, CDR1 is MNHEY and CDR2 is SMNVEV (reference sequence). DNA of the CDR3: TGTGCCAGCAGTTTAACAGCGGGCGGTGGCTACACCTTC. This translates into CASSLTAGGGYTF.

Only a few counts were recorded for this clone. The chain recombines TRBV4-2 with TRBJ1-1; possible D gene TRBD1, 6 bases. The CDR3 has 17 residues. V was shortened by 1 base and J by 0 bases, with 15 bases between the two germline ends. The germline V gene encodes CDR1 LGHNA and CDR2 YNFKEQ. CDR3: CASSQVKGGGMNTEAFF. The DNA for the CDR3 is TGTGCCAGCAGCCAAGTTAAGGGAGGGGGGATGAACACTGAAGCTTTCTTT.

The CDR3: CASSLFRGGEKLFF. CDR3 DNA: TGTGCCAGCAGCTTATTCAGGGGCGGTGAAAAACTGTTTTTT. This chain uses TRBV7-2 with TRBJ1-4; a possible D gene is TRBD1 (6 bases). V shed 2 bases and J shed 7 bases, with 11 bases lying between them. Germline V lookup: CDR1 SGHTA, CDR2 FQGNSA. This CDR3 has 14 residues.

This clone was seen a single time. Additional DNA sequences in this sample encode the identical CDR3. The gene calls are TRBV19 and TRBJ1-1, with D unresolved. CDR3 length: 14 residues. The V and J ends lost 0 bases and 1 base respectively, with 6 bases between them. Germline V CDR1 and CDR2: LNHDA, SQIVND (reference sequence). CDR3 in DNA: TGTGCCAGTAGTATAGAACGGGGGAACACTGAAGCTTTCTTT. This codes for CASSIERGNTEAFF.

The sample holds a few counts of this clone. The genes are TRBV19 and TRBJ1-5; D is perhaps TRBD1 (5 bases). Germline V lookup: CDR1 LNHDA, CDR2 SQIVND (reference sequence). Trimming pared 3 bases from V and 1 base from J, leaving 13 bases between. CDR3 length: 16 residues. CDR3 sequence (DNA): TGTGCCAGTAGTATGCCCGGGGGGTTGAGCAATCAGCCCCAGCATTTT. It is translated as CASSMPGGLSNQPQHF.

The V and J genes are TRBV12-3 or TRBV12-4 and TRBJ2-4; 9 nucleotides align to TRBD1. Losses at the gene ends were 6 bases for V and 8 bases for J; bases not matched to a gene: 5. This CDR3 has 13 amino acids. The DNA for the CDR3 is TGTGCCAGCAGCAAACAGGGGGCGGACATTCAGTACTTC. Residues: CASSKQGADIQYF.

The rearrangement uses TRBV19 and TRBJ1-5, with 10 positions matching TRBD1. In germline, CDR1 is LNHDA, CDR2 SQIVND (reference sequence). The CDR3 has 18 residues. V lost 5 bases and J lost 6; bases outside the gene matches: 16. The CDR3 region is CASSSLGTGTGAGQPQHF. DNA for the CDR3: TGTGCCAGTAGTTCCTTGGGAACCGGGACAGGGGCGGGTCAGCCCCAGCATTTT.